The rows below give T cell receptor beta chains drawn from one sample of a study of CD8+ T cells in alopecia areata. Data came from immunoSEQ multiplex PCR; TCRdb stores just in-frame clones and leaves some out. The sample gives about 30,000 clones, roughly 58% of which show up once; roughly 17% is in the top ten. Sequenced input: NKG2D-high CD8+ T cells sorted from blood. These receptors originate from a human donor with alopecia areata. Both conserved end residues are part of each CDR3. Each record gives: V gene, D gene, J gene, clone size, CDR3 DNA, CDR3 protein. The D gene is left open where the match is weak. Rows give clone size only sometimes, using once, few, many, or a class for an expanded clone.

TRBV5-4	.	TRBJ2-7	.	TGTGCCAGCAGAGGGGACAACTCCTACGAGCAGTACTTC	CASRGDNSYEQYF
TRBV4-2	TRBD1	TRBJ2-7	.	TGTGCCAGCAGCCAAGCCCAGGGACAGCACTCCTACGAGCAGTACTTC	CASSQAQGQHSYEQYF
TRBV27	.	TRBJ1-1	few	TGTGCCAGCAGTTTACCGGGAACCACTGAAGCTTTCTTT	CASSLPGTTEAFF
TRBV30	.	TRBJ2-1	few	TGTGCCTGGAACCCGGGAGCAGGCAATGAGCAGTTCTTC	CAWNPGAGNEQFF
TRBV5-6	.	TRBJ1-1	.	TGTGCCAGCAGCCCGGGGGGCCCTGAAGCTTTCTTT	CASSPGGPEAFF
TRBV7-9	.	TRBJ2-7	.	TGTGCCAGCAGCTTATTCCCGCAGGGTCGCTCCTACGAGCAGTACTTC	CASSLFPQGRSYEQYF
TRBV19	.	TRBJ1-5	.	TGTGCCAGTACCAAAGGACGGCTTAATCAGCCCCAGCATTTT	CASTKGRLNQPQHF
TRBV6-6	TRBD2	TRBJ2-7	few	TGTGCCAGCAGTACCCCGGGACTAGCGGGAGAAAGCGAGCAGTACTTC	CASSTPGLAGESEQYF
TRBV11-2	TRBD2	TRBJ2-5	.	TGTGCCAGCAGCCCATCTAGCGGGAGGGACCAAGAGACCCAGTACTTC	CASSPSSGRDQETQYF
TRBV5-4	.	TRBJ2-7	.	TGTGCCAGCAGCTTGGACAGAACCTACGAGCAGTACTTC	CASSLDRTYEQYF
TRBV4-3	.	TRBJ2-1	.	TGCGCCAGCAGACAGGATGGCGGGGGCGGGTCCTACAATGAGCAGTTCTTC	CASRQDGGGGSYNEQFF
TRBV29-1	.	TRBJ1-1	.	TGCAGCGTTGGGCAGTATGAAGCTTTCTTT	CSVGQYEAFF
TRBV7-9	.	TRBJ2-6	.	TGTGCCAGCAGCTTACAAACGGCCTCTGGGGCCAACGTCCTGACTTTC	CASSLQTASGANVLTF
TRBV4-1	.	TRBJ2-1	.	TGCGCCAGCAGCTCATCAGTCCGGTATGAGCAGTTCTTC	CASSSSVRYEQFF
TRBV7-8	TRBD1	TRBJ2-3	few	TGTGCCAGCAGCTTGATGGGACAGGGTGGTACAGATACGCAGTATTTT	CASSLMGQGGTDTQYF
TRBV7-8	TRBD1	TRBJ1-5	.	TGTGCCAGCAGCTCAACAGGGGTCCGACAGCCCCAGCATTTT	CASSSTGVRQPQHF
TRBV29-1	TRBD2	TRBJ2-3	few	TGCAGCGTTGAGTGGCGGGAGATGACAGATACGCAGTATTTT	CSVEWREMTDTQYF
TRBV4-1	.	TRBJ2-1	.	TGCGCCAGCAGCCTAAAGTCGGAACAGAGCTCCTACAATGAGCAGTTCTTC	CASSLKSEQSSYNEQFF
TRBV6-5	TRBD1	TRBJ2-2	.	TGTGCCACCAACAGGGGGCTCAGCGGGGAGCTGTTTTTT	CATNRGLSGELFF
TRBV15	.	TRBJ2-3	.	TGTGCCACCAGCAGAGTAAGAGCGGTTACAGATACGCAGTATTTT	CATSRVRAVTDTQYF
TRBV5-4	.	TRBJ2-1	few	TGTGCCAGCAGCCCCGACAAGGGAAGTCTCTACAATGAGCAGTTCTTC	CASSPDKGSLYNEQFF
TRBV4-1	TRBD1	TRBJ1-1	.	TGCGCCAGCAGCTGGACAGGGGGCACTGAAGCTTTCTTT	CASSWTGGTEAFF
TRBV7-6	TRBD2	TRBJ2-1	.	TGTGCCAGCAGCCGGGCGGCGGGGCGGGGGAATGAGCAGTTCTTC	CASSRAAGRGNEQFF
TRBV5-1	.	TRBJ2-2	.	TGCGCCAGCAGCCGGGCCGGGGAGCTGTTTTTT	CASSRAGELFF
TRBV7-2	.	TRBJ2-7	once	TGTGCCAGCAGCGGCCGGACAGATGGGTCCGGGCAGTACTTC	CASSGRTDGSGQYF
TRBV19	TRBD2	TRBJ2-1	once	TGTGCCAGTAGTATCAGGCTAGCGGGGTCCTACAATGAGCAGTTCTTC	CASSIRLAGSYNEQFF
TRBV7-9	.	TRBJ1-2	.	TGTGCCAGCAGCCTTGAGGGCTACACCTTC	CASSLEGYTF
TRBV29-1	.	TRBJ1-1	.	TGCAGCGTCGTCGGGGGGATAGAGAACACTGAAGCTTTCTTT	CSVVGGIENTEAFF
TRBV9	TRBD1	TRBJ2-7	few	TGTGCCAGCAGCGCCGGACAGGGTTACGACGAGCAGTACTTC	CASSAGQGYDEQYF
TRBV7-9	TRBD2	TRBJ2-1	.	TGTGCCAGCAGCCCACATAGCGGGGGGATTTCCTACAATGAGCAGTTCTTC	CASSPHSGGISYNEQFF
TRBV29-1	.	TRBJ1-1	few	TGCAGCGTCGACCACACGAACACTGAAGCTTTCTTT	CSVDHTNTEAFF
TRBV5-4	.	TRBJ2-1	.	TGTGCCAGCAGCTTGAGTCCAGTTAATGAGCAGTTCTTC	CASSLSPVNEQFF
TRBV30	.	TRBJ1-1	once	TGTGCCTGGAATTCTGCGGGATGGGCTTTCTTT	CAWNSAGWAFF
TRBV19	TRBD1	TRBJ2-7	.	TGTGCCAGTAGTATAGCCGGGACAGACTACGAGCAGTACTTC	CASSIAGTDYEQYF
TRBV29-1	.	TRBJ1-1	.	TGCAGCTTTGACCGTTCCGATTCCCCTGAAGCTTTCTTT	CSFDRSDSPEAFF
TRBV5-1	.	TRBJ2-3	few	TGCGCCAGCTGGGGGCAAGATACGCAGTATTTT	CASWGQDTQYF
TRBV7-9	.	TRBJ2-7	.	TGTGCCAGCAGCTTAGGGGCCCCCGGGGGCTACGAGCAGTACTTC	CASSLGAPGGYEQYF
TRBV28	TRBD1	TRBJ1-1	.	TGTGCCAGCAGTGCGCACAGGGGGCGAATGAACACTGAAGCTTTCTTT	CASSAHRGRMNTEAFF
TRBV5-4	.	TRBJ1-1	.	TGTGCCAGCAGCTTGGGGGGAATGAACACTGAAGCTTTCTTT	CASSLGGMNTEAFF
TRBV7-7	.	TRBJ2-3	.	TGTGCTAGCAGTTCAGGGGCGGATACGCAGTATTTT	CASSSGADTQYF
TRBV10-3	.	TRBJ2-7	.	TGTGCCATCAGTGGGGGACAAACGAGCTCCTACGAGCAGTACTTC	CAISGGQTSSYEQYF
TRBV27	.	TRBJ2-7	.	TGTGCCAGCAGTTTGGGCAGGGTGTACGAGCAGTACTTC	CASSLGRVYEQYF
TRBV18	.	TRBJ2-3	.	TGTGCCAGCTCACCGCAGTCAGACGCGGCAGATACGCAGTATTTT	CASSPQSDAADTQYF
TRBV7-9	.	TRBJ2-7	.	TGTGCCAGCAGCGGCCGTCGTTACGAGCAGTACTTC	CASSGRRYEQYF
TRBV7-9	.	TRBJ1-2	few	TGTGCCAGCAGCTCCCAAGCGGCCCTTAACTATGGCTACACCTTC	CASSSQAALNYGYTF
TRBV19	.	TRBJ1-4	.	TGTGCCAGTAGTTCGTCCGGCGTAGGCTTTGAAAAACTGTTTTTT	CASSSSGVGFEKLFF
TRBV27	.	TRBJ2-7	.	TGTGCCAGCAGTTTAAAGGGGTCCTACGAGCAGTACTTC	CASSLKGSYEQYF